A selection of T cell receptor beta chains follows, all from one sample in a study of identical twins. TCRdb independently ran MiXCR on the 5' RACE reads; one entry per CDR3 protein. The sample lists about 240,000 distinct CDR3 sequences, roughly 12% occurring once. This sample also belongs to another study, concerning yellow fever vaccine responses in identical twins.

The specimen was memory (CD45RO+) T cells sorted from blood. Source of these receptors: a woman younger than 30 in good health. Each CDR3 is given with its conserved first and last residue. A D gene is named only where the DNA matches it firmly. Expanded clones are given a class, and other clones once, few, many or no size at all.

j_gene | abundance | d_gene | v_gene | len | CDR3aa | CDR3nt
TRBJ2-1 | few | . | TRBV7-9 | 15 | CASSLAVFGYNEQFF | TGTGCCAGCAGCTTAGCAGTCTTCGGCTACAATGAGCAGTTCTTC
TRBJ2-7 | . | . | TRBV5-1 | 13 | CASSLVIGYEQYF | TGCGCCAGCAGCTTGGTAATAGGGTACGAGCAGTACTTC
TRBJ2-7 | . | . | TRBV29-1 | 13 | CSASKWQSYEQYF | TGCAGCGCCTCAAAATGGCAGTCCTACGAGCAGTACTTC
TRBJ2-3 | few | TRBD1 | TRBV7-6 | 16 | CASSLMAGGMGNTQYF | TGTGCCAGCAGCTTAATGGCAGGGGGCATGGGAAATACGCAGTATTTT
TRBJ2-7 | . | TRBD2 | TRBV14 | 16 | CASSHVAGDSSYEQYF | TGTGCCAGCAGCCATGTAGCGGGAGACTCCTCCTACGAGCAGTACTTC
TRBJ2-1 | . | . | TRBV20-1 | 13 | CSARNGGGDEQFF | TGCAGTGCTAGAAACGGAGGGGGCGATGAGCAGTTCTTC
TRBJ1-3 | . | . | TRBV20-1 | 15 | CSARDVVSSGNTIYF | TGCAGTGCTAGAGATGTGGTCAGCTCTGGAAACACCATATATTTT
TRBJ2-5 | . | TRBD2 | TRBV7-3 | 14 | CASGVAGGVETQYF | TGTGCCAGCGGCGTAGCGGGGGGCGTAGAGACCCAGTACTTC
TRBJ2-4 | . | TRBD1 | TRBV28 | 14 | CASRHALPGQGAHF | TGTGCCAGCAGACATGCCCTGCCTGGACAGGGGGCACACTTC
TRBJ2-3 | . | TRBD2 | TRBV18 | 20 | CASSSTHTSGGSWGTDTQYF | TGTGCCAGCTCCTCCACCCATACTAGCGGAGGGTCCTGGGGCACAGATACGCAGTATTTT
TRBJ2-3 | . | . | TRBV7-2 | 13 | CASSFPGADTQYF | TGTGCCAGCAGCTTCCCGGGGGCCGATACGCAGTATTTT
TRBJ1-6 | few | . | TRBV9 | 16 | CASSVGPDRGSSPLHF | TGTGCCAGCAGCGTAGGTCCCGACCGGGGGAGTTCACCCCTCCACTTT
TRBJ1-1 | few | TRBD1 | TRBV28 | 14 | CASSRQGVSTEAFF | TGTGCCAGCAGTCGACAGGGAGTATCCACTGAAGCTTTCTTT
TRBJ2-1 | . | TRBD2 | TRBV11-2 | 16 | CASSTRLAGIYNEQFF | TGTGCCAGCAGCACCAGACTAGCGGGGATCTACAATGAGCAGTTCTTC
TRBJ1-4 | . | TRBD1 | TRBV6-1 | 15 | CASSRQGGTNEKLFF | TGTGCCAGCAGCCGACAGGGAGGTACTAATGAAAAACTGTTTTTT
TRBJ1-3 | . | . | TRBV28 | 16 | CASSLSRAVSGNTIYF | TGTGCCAGCAGTTTGTCCAGGGCCGTCTCTGGAAACACCATATATTTT
TRBJ1-5 | few | TRBD1 | TRBV12-3/TRBV12-4 | 14 | CASSPTGGQQPQHF | TGTGCCAGCAGCCCGACAGGGGGCCAGCAGCCCCAGCATTTT
TRBJ1-1 | few | TRBD1 | TRBV29-1 | 17 | CSVRVGAGGWLNTEAFF | TGCAGCGTTCGAGTCGGGGCAGGGGGGTGGTTGAACACTGAAGCTTTCTTT
TRBJ2-5 | many | . | TRBV12-3/TRBV12-4 | 14 | CASSFRQGGETQYF | TGTGCCAGCAGTTTCAGGCAGGGTGGAGAGACCCAGTACTTC
TRBJ1-1 | . | . | TRBV6-2/TRBV6-3 | 11 | CASSRGSEAFF | TGTGCCAGCAGCAGGGGCTCTGAAGCTTTCTTT
TRBJ2-7 | few | . | TRBV20-1 | 14 | CSARDPYRDYEQYF | TGCAGTGCTAGAGATCCTTACAGAGACTACGAGCAGTACTTC
TRBJ2-2 | few | TRBD1 | TRBV19 | 17 | CASSKRGTGARTGELFF | TGTGCCAGTAGTAAACGAGGGACAGGGGCGAGGACCGGGGAGCTGTTTTTT
TRBJ2-7 | many | . | TRBV5-1 | 14 | CASSFQGPAYEQYF | TGCGCCAGCAGCTTCCAGGGACCCGCCTACGAGCAGTACTTC
TRBJ2-5 | . | TRBD2 | TRBV3-1 | 14 | CASSPPRGRMAQYF | TGTGCCAGCAGCCCACCGCGGGGGAGGATGGCCCAGTACTTC
TRBJ2-4 | few | . | TRBV2 | 15 | CASSEAQGFKNIQYF | TGTGCCAGCAGTGAAGCGCAAGGGTTTAAAAACATTCAGTACTTC
TRBJ2-7 | . | . | TRBV29-1 | 13 | CSVVFRAAYEQYF | TGCAGCGTTGTGTTTCGGGCCGCCTACGAGCAGTACTTC
TRBJ2-7 | few | TRBD1 | TRBV12-3/TRBV12-4 | 15 | CASSPTGTGGDGQYF | TGTGCCAGCAGTCCGACCGGGACAGGGGGTGATGGGCAGTACTTC
TRBJ1-1 | many | . | TRBV7-9 | 13 | CASSPQGNTEAFF | TGTGCCAGCTCACCACAGGGGAACACTGAAGCTTTCTTT
TRBJ2-5 | many | . | TRBV29-1 | 13 | CSAAKQGRETQYF | TGCAGCGCTGCGAAACAGGGACGAGAGACCCAGTACTTC
TRBJ2-3 | few | . | TRBV5-4 | 16 | CASSFADRPSSDTQYF | TGTGCCAGCAGCTTCGCCGACAGGCCCAGTTCAGATACGCAGTATTTT
TRBJ2-5 | . | TRBD2 | TRBV7-2 | 16 | CASSQTGTSGSETQYF | TGTGCCAGCAGCCAAACCGGGACTAGCGGATCGGAGACCCAGTACTTC
TRBJ2-3 | few | TRBD1 | TRBV20-1 | 17 | CSASSPSLTGRTDTQYF | TGCAGTGCTAGTTCCCCTTCCTTGACAGGGCGGACAGATACGCAGTATTTT
TRBJ2-3 | few | TRBD2 | TRBV5-8 | 15 | CASSLGLAPGNTQYF | TGTGCCAGCAGCTTAGGACTAGCGCCAGGGAATACGCAGTATTTT
TRBJ2-1 | many | . | TRBV20-1 | 14 | CSASTGTDYNEQFF | TGCAGTGCTAGTACCGGGACGGATTACAATGAGCAGTTCTTC
TRBJ2-2 | many | . | TRBV9 | 15 | CASSVTGVQTGELFF | TGTGCCAGCAGCGTCACGGGAGTGCAGACCGGGGAGCTGTTTTTT
TRBJ1-2 | few | . | TRBV12-3/TRBV12-4 | 16 | CASSLTQAGRGRGYTF | TGTGCCAGCAGTTTAACGCAGGCGGGGCGAGGTCGGGGCTACACCTTC
TRBJ2-3 | . | TRBD2 | TRBV7-6 | 16 | CASSLAGGPSTDTQYF | TGTGCCAGCAGCTTAGCGGGAGGGCCGAGCACAGATACGCAGTATTTT
TRBJ2-3 | few | . | TRBV20-1 | 19 | CSARDNPAAVAGRTDTQYF | TGCAGTGCTAGAGATAATCCTGCCGCAGTAGCCGGGCGCACAGATACGCAGTATTTT
TRBJ2-5 | many | TRBD2 | TRBV4-2 | 15 | CASSPVGAGEETQYF | TGTGCCAGCAGCCCAGTAGGAGCGGGGGAGGAGACCCAGTACTTC
TRBJ2-4 | few | TRBD1 | TRBV3-1 | 15 | CASSHAGTGGNIQYF | TGTGCCAGCAGCCATGCCGGGACAGGGGGAAACATTCAGTACTTC
TRBJ1-2 | . | . | TRBV7-3 | 15 | CASSLTSTGYYGYTF | TGTGCCAGCAGCTTAACGTCCACAGGGTACTATGGCTACACCTTC
TRBJ1-1 | many | . | TRBV5-5 | 16 | CASSRRTDVSYTEAFF | TGTGCCAGCAGCCGACGAACGGACGTCTCTTACACTGAAGCTTTCTTT
TRBJ2-1 | . | . | TRBV3-1 | 16 | CASSPGAGETYNEQFF | TGTGCCAGCAGCCCCGGAGCTGGGGAAACTTACAATGAGCAGTTCTTC
TRBJ2-7 | few | . | TRBV5-1 | 14 | CASSLGPPPYEQYF | TGCGCCAGCAGCTTGGGACCTCCACCCTACGAGCAGTACTTC
TRBJ2-7 | few | . | TRBV5-1 | 14 | CASSPRTDFYEQYF | TGCGCCAGCAGCCCCCGGACGGATTTCTACGAGCAGTACTTC
TRBJ2-7 | few | . | TRBV14 | 17 | CASSQDYSRVGVGEQYF | TGTGCCAGCAGCCAAGATTATTCCAGGGTAGGGGTCGGCGAGCAGTACTTC
TRBJ2-2 | . | . | TRBV30 | 16 | CALRLVGRPNTGELFF | TGTGCCTTACGGCTGGTTGGACGCCCGAACACCGGGGAGCTGTTTTTT
TRBJ1-5 | . | . | TRBV6-2/TRBV6-3 | 13 | CASSYGGIQPQHF | TGTGCCAGCAGTTATGGGGGGATCCAGCCCCAGCATTTT
TRBJ2-1 | many | . | TRBV6-6 | 11 | CASRSLSEQFF | TGTGCCAGCAGGAGTCTCTCTGAGCAGTTCTTC
TRBJ2-4 | . | . | TRBV10-3 | 13 | CAISGARENIQYF | TGTGCCATCAGTGGGGCCCGCGAAAACATTCAGTACTTC
TRBJ2-3 | many | TRBD1 | TRBV27 | 16 | CASSSLPGQGADTQYF | TGTGCCAGCAGCTCCCTGCCGGGACAGGGGGCAGATACGCAGTATTTT
TRBJ2-7 | many | TRBD1 | TRBV7-2 | 15 | CASSLAGTASYEQYF | TGTGCCAGCAGCTTAGCAGGGACAGCCTCCTACGAGCAGTACTTC
TRBJ2-3 | . | . | TRBV5-4 | 14 | CASSPGADTDTQYF | TGTGCCAGCAGCCCCGGGGCCGACACAGATACGCAGTATTTT
TRBJ2-1 | . | . | TRBV20-1 | 15 | CSVPSIHTDYNEQFF | TGCAGTGTACCTTCGATACACACAGACTACAATGAGCAGTTCTTC
TRBJ2-2 | many | . | TRBV7-2 | 15 | CASSFGTVNTGELFF | TGTGCCAGCAGCTTTGGTACAGTGAACACCGGGGAGCTGTTTTTT
TRBJ1-6 | . | . | TRBV6-2/TRBV6-3 | 15 | CASSYSTGSGTTLHF | TGTGCCAGCAGTTACTCGACGGGGAGTGGGACTACCCTCCACTTT
TRBJ1-4 | many | . | TRBV25-1 | 15 | CASSELGSPGLKLFF | TGTGCCAGCAGTGAATTGGGATCACCGGGACTAAAGCTGTTTTTT
TRBJ1-5 | many | TRBD1 | TRBV5-5 | 15 | CASSQGTGLNQPQHF | TGTGCCAGCAGCCAAGGGACAGGACTCAATCAGCCCCAGCATTTT
TRBJ2-2 | . | TRBD2 | TRBV18 | 16 | CASSSRTSRSTGELFF | TGTGCCAGCTCATCCAGGACTAGCCGGTCTACCGGGGAGCTGTTTTTT